This T cell receptor beta chain was captured by sequencing in a study of siplizumab effects on memory and regulatory T cells. The table came from immunoSEQ multiplex PCR; TCRdb's copy has only in-frame clones and leaves some out. Among over 70,000 clones listed, 85% to 90% were seen once. Germline assignment: CDR1 MNHEY and CDR2 SMNVEV (reference sequence). This CDR3 is 15 amino acids long. V dropped 5 bases and J dropped 6; count of bases not matched to a gene: 11. The sequence was collected from a human donor in good health. The chain carries TRBV27 and TRBJ1-1, with 8 bases identical to TRBD1. Sample: CD4+ T cells sorted from blood. The DNA for the CDR3 is TGTGCCAGCAGTCCAACGACAGGGGTAATCGCTGAAGCTTTCTTT. It codes for CASSPTTGVIAEAFF.